This T cell receptor (beta chain) emerged from a study of cytomegalovirus exposure and HLA in healthy donors. Per germline, CDR1 SNHLY and CDR2 FYNNEI. The CDR3 length is 16 residues. Trimming cost V 1 base and J 2 bases, with 14 bases left between them. PCR employed 60 Vbeta and 13 Jbeta primers. TCRdb's table, derived via immunoSEQ multiplex PCR, lists solely in-frame clones and lacks some. In the table there are about 110,000 clones, about 70% of which are singletons. The sample comprised PBMCs. This TCR derives from a female donor in good health and CMV-seronegative. The chain is built from TRBV2 and TRBJ2-5, with D perhaps matching TRBD1 (6 bases). CDR3 residues: CASSEVQGLLQETQYF. CDR3 bases: TGTGCCAGCAGTGAAGTTCAGGGGTTACTTCAAGAGACCCAGTACTTC.